The sequence of this T cell receptor beta chain was determined in a study of shared T cell receptors in the human thymus. The table came from immunoSEQ multiplex PCR; TCRdb's copy has only in-frame clones and leaves some out. The data hold 700,000 or so clones, with around 85% observed a single time. Germline CDR1 reads LGHNA; CDR2 reads YSLEER. V lost 1 base and J 7 bases, leaving 17 bases between the germline ends. This CDR3 contains 15 residues. The sample also formed part of further work on human thymus T cells. That study adds: Resected material from corrective heart surgery provided the thymus tissue analysed. Among thymic and blood repertoires, usage of V and J genes appeared biased. Related studies noted strongly shared thymic repertoires across unrelated people.

Sequencing input: thymocytes. The TCR originated in a girl under three years old with a congenital heart defect. The chain has TRBV4-3 and TRBJ2-7; D may be TRBD1 (6 bases). The CDR3 protein is CASSQAGQSVREQYF. The CDR3 coding sequence is TGCGCCAGCAGCCAAGCCGGACAGTCGGTAAGAGAGCAGTACTTC.